This T cell receptor beta chain was sequenced during a study of early T cells in non-severe SARS-CoV-2 infection. The overall study: Investigators sequenced bulk RNA drawn from unsorted whole blood, and chains remained unpaired.

The TCR library protocol was used to attach unique molecular identifiers. These identifiers were attached to individual cDNA molecules. Each CDR3 protein is one row after TCRdb ran MiXCR on the 5' RACE reads. The repertoire holds tens of thousands of distinct CDR3 sequences, with 8.8% as singletons. This clonotype was seen a handful of times. This sequence was found in an adult who was a healthcare worker with PCR-confirmed SARS-CoV-2 infection or an uninfected control (not recorded which). Sequencing was performed on whole blood, taken at baseline.

The CDR3 here is CASSYSAGAGNTIYF. The CDR3 DNA is TGTGCCAGCAGTTACTCGGCAGGGGCGGGAAACACCATATATTTT. J is TRBJ1-3 and V is TRBV6-5, with TRBD1 as a possible D gene (6 bases). The germline CDR1 and CDR2 sequences are MNHEY and SVGAGI. Trimming removed 0 bases at V and 4 bases at J, with 10 bases between. The CDR3 spans 15 residues.